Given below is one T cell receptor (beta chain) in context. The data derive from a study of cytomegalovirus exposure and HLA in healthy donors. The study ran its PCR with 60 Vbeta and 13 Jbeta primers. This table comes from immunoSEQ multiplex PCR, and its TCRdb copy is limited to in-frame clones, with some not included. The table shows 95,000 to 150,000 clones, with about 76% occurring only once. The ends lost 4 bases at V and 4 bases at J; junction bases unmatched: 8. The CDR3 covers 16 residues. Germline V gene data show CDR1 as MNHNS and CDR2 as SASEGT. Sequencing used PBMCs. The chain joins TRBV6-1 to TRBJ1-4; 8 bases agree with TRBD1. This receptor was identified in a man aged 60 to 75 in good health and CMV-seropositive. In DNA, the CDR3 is TGTGCCAGCAGTGGTTCGGGACAGGCCCGTAATGAAAAACTGTTTTTT. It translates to CASSGSGQARNEKLFF.